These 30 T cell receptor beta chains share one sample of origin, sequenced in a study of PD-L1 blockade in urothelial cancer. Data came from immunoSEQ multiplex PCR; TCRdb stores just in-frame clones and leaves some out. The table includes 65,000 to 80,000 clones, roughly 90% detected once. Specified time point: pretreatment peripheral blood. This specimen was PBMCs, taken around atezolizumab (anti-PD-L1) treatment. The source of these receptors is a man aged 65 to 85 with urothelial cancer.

The CDR3 DNA sequence: TGTGCCACCAGCAGAGATCCCCAGGGGGCGCTGGGCGAGCAGTACTTC. Translation gives CATSRDPQGALGEQYF. The chain employs TRBV15 and TRBJ2-7; 8 positions match TRBD1. The V segment lost 0 bases and the J segment 6 bases; nucleotides outside the gene matches: 10. CDR3 length equals 16 residues. The germline V gene has CDR1 LNHNV and CDR2 YYDKDF (reference sequence).

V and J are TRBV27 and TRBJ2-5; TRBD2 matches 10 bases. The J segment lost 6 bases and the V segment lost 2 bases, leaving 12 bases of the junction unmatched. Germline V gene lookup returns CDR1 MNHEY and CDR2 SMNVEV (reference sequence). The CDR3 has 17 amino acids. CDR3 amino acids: CASSLTLAGVGSKTQYF. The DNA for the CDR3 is TGTGCCAGCAGTTTAACCCTAGCGGGAGTTGGAAGCAAGACCCAGTACTTC.

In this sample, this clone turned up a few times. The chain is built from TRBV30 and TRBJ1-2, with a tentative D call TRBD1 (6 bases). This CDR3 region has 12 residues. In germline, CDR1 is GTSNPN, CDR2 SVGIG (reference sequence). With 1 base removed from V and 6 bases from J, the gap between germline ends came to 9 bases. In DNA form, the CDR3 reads TGTGCCTGGAGTGCGTGGGACAATGGCTACACCTTC. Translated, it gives CAWSAWDNGYTF.

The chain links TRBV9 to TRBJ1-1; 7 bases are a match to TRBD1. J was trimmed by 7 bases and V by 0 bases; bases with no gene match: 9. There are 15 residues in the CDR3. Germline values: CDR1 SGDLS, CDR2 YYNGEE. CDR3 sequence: CASSVAAGGGLEAFF. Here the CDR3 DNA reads TGTGCCAGCAGCGTAGCCGCGGGAGGGGGCCTTGAAGCTTTCTTT.

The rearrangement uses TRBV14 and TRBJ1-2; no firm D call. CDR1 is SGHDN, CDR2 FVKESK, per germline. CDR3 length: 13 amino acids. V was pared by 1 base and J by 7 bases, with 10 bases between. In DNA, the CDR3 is TGTGCCAGCAGCCAAGTCAACAGCATTGGCTACACCTTC. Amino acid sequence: CASSQVNSIGYTF. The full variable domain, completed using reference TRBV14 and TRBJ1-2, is EAGVTQFPSHSVIEKGQTVTLRCDPISGHDNLYWYRRVMGKEIKFLLHFVKESKQDESGMPNNRFLAERTGGTYSTLKVQPAELEDSGVYFCASSQVNSIGYTFGSGTRLTVV.

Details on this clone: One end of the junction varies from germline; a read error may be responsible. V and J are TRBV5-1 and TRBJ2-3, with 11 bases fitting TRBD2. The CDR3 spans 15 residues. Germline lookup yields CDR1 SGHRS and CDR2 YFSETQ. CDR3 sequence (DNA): TGCGCCAGCAGTTTGGGACTAGCGGACACAGATACGCAGTATTTT. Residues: CASSLGLADTDTQYF.

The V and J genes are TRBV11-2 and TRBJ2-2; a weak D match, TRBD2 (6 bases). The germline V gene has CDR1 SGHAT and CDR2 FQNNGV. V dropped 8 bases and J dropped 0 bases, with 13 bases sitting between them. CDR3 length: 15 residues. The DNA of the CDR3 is TGTGCCAGCCGCTCCGGGACTGCGAACACCGGGGAGCTGTTTTTT. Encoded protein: CASRSGTANTGELFF.

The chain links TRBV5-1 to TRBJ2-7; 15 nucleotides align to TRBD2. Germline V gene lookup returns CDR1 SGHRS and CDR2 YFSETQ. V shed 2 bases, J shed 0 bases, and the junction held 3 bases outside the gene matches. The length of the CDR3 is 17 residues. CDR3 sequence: CASSFGLAGGSSYEQYF. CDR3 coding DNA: TGCGCCAGCAGCTTCGGACTAGCGGGAGGGAGCTCCTACGAGCAGTACTTC.

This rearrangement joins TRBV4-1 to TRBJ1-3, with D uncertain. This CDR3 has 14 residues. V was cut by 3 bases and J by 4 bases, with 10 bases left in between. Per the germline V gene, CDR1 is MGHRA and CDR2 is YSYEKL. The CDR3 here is CASSQGASGNTIYF. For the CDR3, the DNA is TGCGCCAGCAGCCAGGGAGCAAGCGGAAACACCATATATTTT.

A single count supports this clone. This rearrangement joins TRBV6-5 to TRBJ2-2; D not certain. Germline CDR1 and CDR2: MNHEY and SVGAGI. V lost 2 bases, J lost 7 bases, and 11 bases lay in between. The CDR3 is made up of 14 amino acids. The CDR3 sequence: CASSYVSAGGELFF. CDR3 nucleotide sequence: TGTGCCAGCAGTTACGTTTCGGCAGGCGGGGAGCTGTTTTTT.

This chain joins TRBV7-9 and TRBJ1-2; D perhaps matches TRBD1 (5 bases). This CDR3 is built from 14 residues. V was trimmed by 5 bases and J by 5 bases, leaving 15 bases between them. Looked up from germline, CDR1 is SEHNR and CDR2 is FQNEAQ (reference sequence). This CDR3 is CASSLGDFEYGYTF. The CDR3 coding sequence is TGTGCCAGCAGCCTGGGGGACTTCGAATATGGCTACACCTTC.

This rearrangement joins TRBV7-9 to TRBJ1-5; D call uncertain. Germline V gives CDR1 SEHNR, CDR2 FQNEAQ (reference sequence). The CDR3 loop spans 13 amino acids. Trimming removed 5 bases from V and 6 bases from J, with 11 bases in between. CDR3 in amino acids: CASSPVRGQPQHF. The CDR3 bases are TGTGCCAGCAGCCCCGTACGAGGTCAGCCCCAGCATTTT. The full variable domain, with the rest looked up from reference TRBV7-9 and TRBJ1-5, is DTGVSQNPRHKITKRGQNVTFRCDPISEHNRLYWYRQTLGQGPEFLTYFQNEAQLEKSRLLSDRFSAERPKGSFSTLEIQRTEQGDSAMYLCASSPVRGQPQHFGDGTRLSIL.

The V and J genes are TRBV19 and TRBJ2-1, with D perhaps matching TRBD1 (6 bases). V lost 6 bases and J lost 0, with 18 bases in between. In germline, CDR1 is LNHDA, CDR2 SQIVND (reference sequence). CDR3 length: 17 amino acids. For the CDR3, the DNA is TGTGCCAGTAGCCCCCCCTGGGGACAAAGCTCCTACAATGAGCAGTTCTTC. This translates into CASSPPWGQSSYNEQFF.

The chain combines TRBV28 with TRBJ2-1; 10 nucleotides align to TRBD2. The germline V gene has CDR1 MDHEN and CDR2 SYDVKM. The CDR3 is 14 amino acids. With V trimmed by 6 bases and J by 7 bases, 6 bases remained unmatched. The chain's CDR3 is CASSLLAGWNEQFF. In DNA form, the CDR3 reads TGTGCCAGCAGCCTACTAGCGGGATGGAATGAGCAGTTCTTC.

The CDR3 nucleotides read TGTGCCAGCAGCTTAATGTCTGGCGGGAGCGGCGAGCAGTACTTC. Its protein product is CASSLMSGGSGEQYF. The chain carries TRBV7-9 and TRBJ2-7; 7 nucleotides align to TRBD2. Trimming removed 2 bases from V and 6 bases from J; junction bases left unmatched: 10. The CDR3 is made up of 15 amino acids. Germline lookup yields CDR1 SEHNR and CDR2 FQNEAQ (reference sequence).

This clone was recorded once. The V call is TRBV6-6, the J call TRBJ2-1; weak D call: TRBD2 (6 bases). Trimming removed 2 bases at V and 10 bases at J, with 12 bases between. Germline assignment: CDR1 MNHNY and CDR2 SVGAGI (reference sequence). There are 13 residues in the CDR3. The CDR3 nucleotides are TGTGCCAGCAGTTACCCGACTAGTAGGGAGCAGTTCTTC. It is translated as CASSYPTSREQFF.

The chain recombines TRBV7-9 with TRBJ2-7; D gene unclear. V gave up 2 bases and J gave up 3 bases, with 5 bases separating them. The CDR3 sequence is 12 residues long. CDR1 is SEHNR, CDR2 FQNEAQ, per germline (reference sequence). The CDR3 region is CASSLHSYEQYF. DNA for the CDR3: TGTGCCAGCAGCTTACACAGCTACGAGCAGTACTTC.

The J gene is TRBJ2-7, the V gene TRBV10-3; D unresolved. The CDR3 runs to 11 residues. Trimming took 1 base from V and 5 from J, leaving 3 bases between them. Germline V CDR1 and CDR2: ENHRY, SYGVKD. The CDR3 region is CAISEFDEQYF. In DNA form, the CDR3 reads TGTGCCATCAGTGAGTTCGACGAGCAGTACTTC.

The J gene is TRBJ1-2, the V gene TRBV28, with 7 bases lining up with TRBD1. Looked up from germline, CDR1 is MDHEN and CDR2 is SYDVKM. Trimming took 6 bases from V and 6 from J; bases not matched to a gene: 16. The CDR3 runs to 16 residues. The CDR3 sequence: CASRSPGQIGIDGYTF. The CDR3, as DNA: TGTGCCAGCAGGAGTCCGGGACAGATAGGGATCGATGGCTACACCTTC.

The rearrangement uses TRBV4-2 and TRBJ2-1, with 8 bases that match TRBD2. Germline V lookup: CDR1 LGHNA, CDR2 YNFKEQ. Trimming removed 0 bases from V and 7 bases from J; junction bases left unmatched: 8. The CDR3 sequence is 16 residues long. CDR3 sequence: CASSQEGSAGANEQFF. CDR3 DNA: TGTGCCAGCAGCCAAGAAGGTTCAGCGGGAGCGAATGAGCAGTTCTTC.

CDR3 in DNA: TGTGCCTGGAGTGTACCGGGACAGGGGGCTCGGGGCACCGGGGAGCTGTTTTTT. This sequence encodes CAWSVPGQGARGTGELFF. This sequence joins TRBV30 and TRBJ2-2, with 12 bases that match TRBD1. In germline, CDR1 is GTSNPN, CDR2 SVGIG (reference sequence). This CDR3 has 18 residues. The J segment lost 4 bases and the V segment lost 0 bases, leaving 9 bases of the junction unmatched.

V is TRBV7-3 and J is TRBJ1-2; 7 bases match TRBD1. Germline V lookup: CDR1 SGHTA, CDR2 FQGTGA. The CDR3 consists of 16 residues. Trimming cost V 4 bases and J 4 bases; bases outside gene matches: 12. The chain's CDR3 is CASSSQGDRASYGYTF. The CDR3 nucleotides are TGTGCCAGCAGCTCCCAAGGTGACAGGGCGAGCTATGGCTACACCTTC.

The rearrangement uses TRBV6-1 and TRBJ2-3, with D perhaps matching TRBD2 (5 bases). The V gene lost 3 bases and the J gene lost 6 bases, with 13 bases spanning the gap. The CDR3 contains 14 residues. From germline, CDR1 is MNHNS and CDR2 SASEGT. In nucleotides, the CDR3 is TGTGCCAGCAGTGATTTTTTTTCGGGGGATACGCAGTATTTT. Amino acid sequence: CASSDFFSGDTQYF.

For the CDR3, the DNA is TGTGCCAGCAGTCTCGGGGTGGCTTTGAACACTGAAGCTTTCTTT. Residues: CASSLGVALNTEAFF. The rearrangement joins TRBV27 to TRBJ1-1; D gene uncertain. CDR1 is MNHEY, CDR2 SMNVEV, per germline (reference sequence). The CDR3 consists of 15 residues. The V gene lost 5 bases and the J gene lost 0 bases, with 13 bases spanning the gap.

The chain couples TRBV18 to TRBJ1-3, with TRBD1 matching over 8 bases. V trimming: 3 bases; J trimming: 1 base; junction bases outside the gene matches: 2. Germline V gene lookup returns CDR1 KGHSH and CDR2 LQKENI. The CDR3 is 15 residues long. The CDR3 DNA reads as TGTGCCAGCTCACCGCAGGGGGCGTCTGGAAACACCATATATTTT. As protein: CASSPQGASGNTIYF.

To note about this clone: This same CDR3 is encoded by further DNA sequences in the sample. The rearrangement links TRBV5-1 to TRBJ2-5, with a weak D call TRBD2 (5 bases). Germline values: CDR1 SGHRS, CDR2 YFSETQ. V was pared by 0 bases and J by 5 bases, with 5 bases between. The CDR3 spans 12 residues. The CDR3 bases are TGCGCCAGCAGCTTGGCGGGGGAGACCCAGTACTTC. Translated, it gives CASSLAGETQYF.

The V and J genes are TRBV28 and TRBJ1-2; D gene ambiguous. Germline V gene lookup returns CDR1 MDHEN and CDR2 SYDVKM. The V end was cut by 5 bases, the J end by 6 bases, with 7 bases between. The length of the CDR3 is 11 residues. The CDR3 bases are TGTGCCAGCAGTATCGAGCATGGCTACACCTTC. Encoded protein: CASSIEHGYTF.

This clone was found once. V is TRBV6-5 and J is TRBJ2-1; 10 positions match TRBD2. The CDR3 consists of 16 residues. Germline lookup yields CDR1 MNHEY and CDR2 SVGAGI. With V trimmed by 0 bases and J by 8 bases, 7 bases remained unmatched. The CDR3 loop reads CASSYSASGSAYEQFF. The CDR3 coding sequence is TGTGCCAGCAGTTACTCTGCTAGCGGGAGTGCGTATGAGCAGTTCTTC.

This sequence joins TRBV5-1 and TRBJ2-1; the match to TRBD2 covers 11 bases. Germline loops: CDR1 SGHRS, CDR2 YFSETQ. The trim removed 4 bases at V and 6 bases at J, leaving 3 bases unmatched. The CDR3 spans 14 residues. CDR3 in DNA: TGCGCCAGCAGCGGGGGACTAGCGGCCAATGAGCAGTTCTTC. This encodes CASSGGLAANEQFF.

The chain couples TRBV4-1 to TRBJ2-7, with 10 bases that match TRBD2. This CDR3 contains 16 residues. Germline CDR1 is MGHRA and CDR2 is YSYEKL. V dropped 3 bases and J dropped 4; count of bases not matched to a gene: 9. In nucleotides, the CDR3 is TGCGCCAGCAGCCACGACCCTAGCGGGAGAGGGTACGAGCAGTACTTC. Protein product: CASSHDPSGRGYEQYF.